This TCR beta chain derives from a study of T cells in localized non-small cell lung cancer. Study-wide findings and caveats: Without multi-region sequencing, intratumor heterogeneity could not be excluded. Of the tissues analyzed, uninvolved adjacent lung showed maximal T cell clonality, greater than tumor.

Regarding this clone: Its target is not known.

Sequencing was performed with immunoSEQ multiplex PCR; in TCRdb, only in-frame clones are kept and a portion is missing. Seen here are tens of thousands of clones, almost 85% observed once, and the top ten hold approximately 15%. This CDR3 is 17 amino acids long. The source material was peripheral blood, sampled before any cancer treatment. The chain couples TRBV21-1 to TRBJ2-7; TRBD2 is taken as the D call from the table, unchecked against the DNA. TRBV21-1 is given as a pseudogene. The clonotype originates from a female donor older than 55 with stage I lung adenocarcinoma. DNA for the CDR3: TGTGCCAGCAGCTCGCGCGGGGCGGGAGGCGAATCCTACGAGCAGTACTTC. It translates to CASSSRGAGGESYEQYF.